These 4 T cell receptor beta chains originate from one sample sequenced in a study of CD8 T cells in ankylosing spondylitis. Via MiXCR, TCRdb re-called the 5' RACE reads, giving one row per CDR3 protein. Of some 100,000 distinct CDR3 sequences listed, about 8.3% were seen once; the top ten hold 9.9%. The source material was blood, either unsorted or a sorted T cell fraction (not recorded which). These receptors all come from a male donor with ankylosing spondylitis or in good health (not recorded which).

Ten or more counts support this clonotype. J is TRBJ2-2 and V is TRBV6-2 or TRBV6-3; D remains unclear. With 5 bases removed from V and 5 bases from J, the gap between germline ends came to 9 bases. Per the germline V gene, CDR1 is MNHEY and CDR2 is SVGEGT. The CDR3 is 13 residues long. CDR3 in amino acids: CASSQDVTGELFF. The CDR3 region has the DNA TGTGCCAGCAGTCAGGACGTGACCGGGGAGCTGTTTTTT.

This clonotype was counted at least ten times. V and J are TRBV29-1 and TRBJ1-1; 7 positions agree with TRBD1. Germline V gives CDR1 SQVTM, CDR2 ANQGSEA. After removal of 6 bases from V and 3 bases from J, the junction contained 7 bases not matched to a gene. This CDR3 comprises 13 residues. CDR3 loop: CSVLTGFDTEAFF. The CDR3 region has the DNA TGCAGCGTATTGACAGGGTTCGACACTGAAGCTTTCTTT.

This clonotype came up a few times. The genes are TRBV27 and TRBJ1-2, with TRBD1 matching 10 bases. J gave up 5 bases and V 2 bases, and 14 bases lay outside the gene matches. Germline CDR1 is MNHEY and CDR2 is SMNVEV (reference sequence). The CDR3 runs 18 residues. CDR3 DNA sequence: TGTGCCAGCAGTTTACATGGGCCCTCTGACAGGGGGCTATATGGCTACACCTTC. This gives the protein CASSLHGPSDRGLYGYTF.

The rearrangement uses TRBV6-5 and TRBJ2-1; TRBD2 matches 7 bases. Trimming at V came to 4 bases and at J to 10 bases, leaving 16 bases not matched to a gene. This CDR3 is built from 16 residues. The germline V gene encodes CDR1 MNHEY and CDR2 SVGAGI. This CDR3 is CASSCPTTSYGREQFF. The CDR3 DNA follows: TGTGCCAGCAGTTGCCCCACGACTAGCTACGGGCGGGAGCAGTTCTTC.